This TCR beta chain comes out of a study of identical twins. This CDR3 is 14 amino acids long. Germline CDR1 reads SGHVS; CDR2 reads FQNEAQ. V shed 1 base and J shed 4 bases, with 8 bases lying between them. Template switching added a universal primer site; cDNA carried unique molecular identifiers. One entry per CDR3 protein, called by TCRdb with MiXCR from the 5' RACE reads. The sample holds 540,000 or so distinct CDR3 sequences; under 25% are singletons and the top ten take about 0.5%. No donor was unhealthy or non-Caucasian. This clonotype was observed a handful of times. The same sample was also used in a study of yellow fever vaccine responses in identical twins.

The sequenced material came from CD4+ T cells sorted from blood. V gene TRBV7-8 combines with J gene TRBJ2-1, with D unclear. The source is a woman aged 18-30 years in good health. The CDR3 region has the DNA TGTGCCAGCAGCTTAGAGGGCAAGTACAATGAGCAGTTCTTC. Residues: CASSLEGKYNEQFF.